What follows are 18 T cell receptor beta chains derived from one specimen sequenced in a study of cytomegalovirus exposure and HLA in healthy donors (dated by TCRdb to about 2017). Library construction relied on the immunoSEQ multiplex PCR assay. For the multiplex PCR, a mixture combining 60 forward primers for TCR Vbeta segments and 13 reverse primers for TCR Jbeta segments was used. As stored in TCRdb, this immuneACCESS dataset retains in-frame rearrangements with V and J assigned. A fraction of the clones does not appear; measured against another copy, unresolved V genes explain less than half of the discrepancy, and the remainder lacks a known reason. This sample gives about 160,000 clones in total; 65% to 85% of them show up just once. Together, the top ten hold 1.3% to 1.5% of the sample. The material sequenced was PBMCs. These receptors originate from a man in his 60s in good health and CMV-seronegative.

The chain recombines TRBV5-5 with TRBJ1-2, with a weak D call TRBD1 (5 bases). There are 17 residues in the CDR3. Looked up from germline, CDR1 is SGHKS and CDR2 is YYEKEE (reference sequence). Trimming left V 1 base short and J 1 base short, with 17 bases between. CDR3 nucleotide sequence: TGTGCCAGCAGCTTGTCGGCAGGGCTTTATCTTAACTATGGCTACACCTTC. Translation: CASSLSAGLYLNYGYTF. The full variable domain, in which reference TRBV5-5 and TRBJ1-2 provide the parts outside the CDR3, is DAGVTQSPTHLIKTRGQQVTLRCSPISGHKSVSWYQQVLGQGPQFIFQYYEKEERGRGNFPDRFSARQFPNYSSELNVNALLLGDSALYLCASSLSAGLYLNYGYTFGSGTRLTVV.

The CDR3 DNA follows: TGTGCCTGGAGTGTACAGTGGGGGAGGGCTGAAGCTTTCTTT. This encodes CAWSVQWGRAEAFF. This sequence joins TRBV30 and TRBJ1-1; D might be TRBD1 (5 bases). Germline-derived CDR1 and CDR2 are GTSNPN and SVGIG (reference sequence). V lost 0 bases and J 6 bases, leaving 14 bases between the germline ends. The CDR3 contains 14 residues.

This chain links TRBV5-1 with TRBJ2-1, with D possibly being TRBD2 (5 bases). This CDR3 has 20 amino acids. Germline CDR1 SGHRS, CDR2 YFSETQ. The V end was cut by 1 base, the J end by 0 bases, with 23 bases between. The CDR3 DNA follows: TGCGCCAGCAGCTTGCCAACGGACCGATTTTCTGGGAGCTCCTACAATGAGCAGTTCTTC. Translated, it gives CASSLPTDRFSGSSYNEQFF.

V usage is TRBV5-1 and J usage is TRBJ2-3, with 10 nucleotides matching TRBD2. The CDR3 sequence is 16 residues long. V lost 3 bases to trimming and J lost 3 bases; unmatched junction nucleotides: 7. CDR1 is SGHRS, CDR2 YFSETQ, per germline. The CDR3 bases are TGCGCCAGCAGCTCCGGAGCGGGAGGGCCAACAGATACGCAGTATTTT. Its translation: CASSSGAGGPTDTQYF.

The chain has TRBV6-1 and TRBJ1-2, with TRBD1 matching over 7 bases. From germline, CDR1 is MNHNS and CDR2 SASEGT. This CDR3 comprises 15 residues. Trimming took 2 bases from V and 0 from J; bases not matched to a gene: 3. CDR3 region: CASSESGGANYGYTF. The CDR3 DNA follows: TGTGCCAGCAGTGAATCAGGGGGTGCTAACTATGGCTACACCTTC.

The chain couples TRBV5-4 to TRBJ2-5, with TRBD1 matching 7 bases. V was clipped by 6 bases and J by 7 bases; unmatched bases: 12. The germline CDR1 and CDR2 sequences are SGHNT and YYREEE (reference sequence). The CDR3 runs 14 residues. In nucleotides, the CDR3 is TGTGCCAGCAACCCAGGGACAGACTCAGGGACCCAGTACTTC. This codes for CASNPGTDSGTQYF. Drawing the rest from reference TRBV5-4 and TRBJ2-5, the complete variable domain is ETGVTQSPTHLIKTRGQQVTLRCSSQSGHNTVSWYQQALGQGPQFIFQYYREEENGRGNFPPRFSGLQFPNYSSELNVNALELDDSALYLCASNPGTDSGTQYFGPGTRLLVL.

The chain employs TRBV7-7 and TRBJ2-2; TRBD2 aligns across 8 bases. Germline CDR1 is SSHAT and CDR2 is FNYEAQ (reference sequence). V shed 0 bases and J 4 bases; nucleotides not matched to a gene: 4. CDR3 size: 16 residues. DNA of the CDR3: TGTGCCAGCAGCTTAGCCGGGACTAGGGGCACCGGGGAGCTGTTTTTT. This gives the protein CASSLAGTRGTGELFF.

This clone has only one observation. The identical CDR3 is also encoded by other nucleotide sequences in the sample. This chain joins TRBV29-1 and TRBJ1-1; maybe TRBD1 (5 bases). The CDR3 has 13 residues. The V end was cut by 3 bases, the J end by 0 bases, with 8 bases between. The germline CDR1 and CDR2 sequences are SQVTM and ANQGSEA. The CDR3 DNA is TGCAGCGTTGAGCGGGACGTGAACACTGAAGCTTTCTTT. Protein sequence: CSVERDVNTEAFF. Full variable domain (remainder filled in from reference TRBV29-1 and TRBJ1-1): SAVISQKPSRDICQRGTSLTIQCQVDSQVTMMFWYRQQPGQSLTLIATANQGSEATYESGFVIDKFPISRPNLTFSTLTVSNMSPEDSSIYLCSVERDVNTEAFFGQGTRLTVV.

This chain uses TRBV6-5 with TRBJ1-2, with a weak D call TRBD1 (6 bases). Germline V CDR1 and CDR2: MNHEY, SVGAGI. CDR3 length: 14 amino acids. V gave up 5 bases and J gave up 2 bases, with 12 bases separating them. This CDR3 reads CASSRQAPNYGYTF. In nucleotides, the CDR3 is TGTGCCAGCAGTCGACAGGCTCCCAACTATGGCTACACCTTC.

The rearrangement joins TRBV7-8 to TRBJ2-2, with 9 positions matching TRBD2. V shed 5 bases, J shed 1 base, and the junction held 8 bases outside the gene matches. The CDR3 sequence is 17 residues long. In germline, CDR1 is SGHVS, CDR2 FQNEAQ. CDR3 nucleotides: TGTGCCAGCAGCCCTCGTGGTAGCGGGGGGAACACCGGGGAGCTGTTTTTT. Its protein is CASSPRGSGGNTGELFF.

V usage is TRBV7-9 and J usage is TRBJ1-2; D call uncertain. Germline V gives CDR1 SEHNR, CDR2 FQNEAQ (reference sequence). The CDR3 contains 13 residues. V lost 5 bases and J 7 bases, leaving 14 bases between the germline ends. The CDR3 sequence: CASSPRVPIGYTF. DNA of the CDR3: TGTGCCAGCAGCCCTCGGGTTCCCATTGGCTACACCTTC.

The rearrangement links TRBV21-1 to TRBJ2-1; the tabulated D call, TRBD2, remains unverified against the DNA. TRBV21-1 is a recognized pseudogene. The CDR3 contains 19 residues. The CDR3 bases are TGTGCCAGCAGCAAAGCGATTTCCCAGCGGGAGCCCATCTACAATGAGCAGTTCTTC. Amino acid sequence: CASSKAISQREPIYNEQFF.

This clone appeared a single time. The rearrangement links TRBV29-1 to TRBJ2-7; 8 positions agree with TRBD2. The ends lost 5 bases at V and 2 bases at J; junction bases unmatched: 5. The V gene's germline CDR1 is SQVTM and CDR2 ANQGSEA. This CDR3 spans 13 amino acids. CDR3 in amino acids: CSVKTSVAYEQYF. The CDR3 nucleotides read TGCAGCGTTAAGACTAGCGTTGCCTACGAGCAGTACTTC.

J is TRBJ1-2 and V is TRBV30; D is possibly TRBD1 (5 bases). Trimming cost V 0 bases and J 0 bases, with 20 bases left between them. CDR1 and CDR2 from the germline V gene are GTSNPN and SVGIG (reference sequence). The CDR3 covers 18 residues. The CDR3 region has the DNA TGTGCCTGGAGTGTATCCGGCGCAGGGTTAGGGCCTAACTATGGCTACACCTTC. Its translation is CAWSVSGAGLGPNYGYTF. Full variable domain (remainder filled in from reference TRBV30 and TRBJ1-2): SQTIHQWPATLVQPVGSPLSLECTVEGTSNPNLYWYRQAAGRGLQLLFYSVGIGQISSEVPQNLSASRPQDRQFILSSKKLLLSDSGFYLCAWSVSGAGLGPNYGYTFGSGTRLTVV.

This chain connects TRBV5-1 to TRBJ2-2, with a tentative D call TRBD1 (6 bases). The V gene's germline CDR1 is SGHRS and CDR2 YFSETQ. V was trimmed by 3 bases and J by 1 base, leaving 10 bases between them. The CDR3 has 15 residues. The CDR3: CASSSTGLNTGELFF. The CDR3 coding sequence is TGCGCCAGCAGCTCCACAGGGCTGAACACCGGGGAGCTGTTTTTT. Variable domain in full (rest from reference TRBV5-1 and TRBJ2-2): KAGVTQTPRYLIKTRGQQVTLSCSPISGHRSVSWYQQTPGQGLQFLFEYFSETQRNKGNFPGRFSGRQFSNSRSEMNVSTLELGDSALYLCASSSTGLNTGELFFGEGSRLTVL.

The J gene is TRBJ2-7, the V gene TRBV6-1, with D possibly TRBD1 on 5 matching bases. V was cut by 3 bases and J by 6 bases, with 15 bases left in between. The CDR3 loop spans 14 amino acids. Germline loops: CDR1 MNHNS, CDR2 SASEGT. This CDR3 is CASSDPGIDTEQYF. The CDR3 coding sequence is TGTGCCAGCAGTGACCCAGGGATCGATACCGAGCAGTACTTC.

The genes are TRBV30 and TRBJ2-7, with D perhaps matching TRBD1 (6 bases). V was cut by 1 base and J by 6 bases, with 13 bases left in between. The CDR3 extends over 13 amino acids. Germline lookup yields CDR1 GTSNPN and CDR2 SVGIG (reference sequence). Here the CDR3 reads CAWSGQGMAEQYF. The CDR3 DNA reads as TGTGCCTGGAGTGGCCAGGGGATGGCCGAGCAGTACTTC. Full variable domain (missing parts from reference TRBV30 and TRBJ2-7): SQTIHQWPATLVQPVGSPLSLECTVEGTSNPNLYWYRQAAGRGLQLLFYSVGIGQISSEVPQNLSASRPQDRQFILSSKKLLLSDSGFYLCAWSGQGMAEQYFGPGTRLTVT.

V is TRBV19 and J is TRBJ2-2, with 12 bases identical to TRBD2. CDR1 is LNHDA, CDR2 SQIVND, per germline (reference sequence). CDR3 length: 20 residues. V dropped 4 bases and J dropped 0; count of bases not matched to a gene: 12. CDR3 nucleotides: TGTGCCAGTAGTACTCTCGGACTAGCGGGAAAGAACGCGAACACCGGGGAGCTGTTTTTT. Translating gives CASSTLGLAGKNANTGELFF.